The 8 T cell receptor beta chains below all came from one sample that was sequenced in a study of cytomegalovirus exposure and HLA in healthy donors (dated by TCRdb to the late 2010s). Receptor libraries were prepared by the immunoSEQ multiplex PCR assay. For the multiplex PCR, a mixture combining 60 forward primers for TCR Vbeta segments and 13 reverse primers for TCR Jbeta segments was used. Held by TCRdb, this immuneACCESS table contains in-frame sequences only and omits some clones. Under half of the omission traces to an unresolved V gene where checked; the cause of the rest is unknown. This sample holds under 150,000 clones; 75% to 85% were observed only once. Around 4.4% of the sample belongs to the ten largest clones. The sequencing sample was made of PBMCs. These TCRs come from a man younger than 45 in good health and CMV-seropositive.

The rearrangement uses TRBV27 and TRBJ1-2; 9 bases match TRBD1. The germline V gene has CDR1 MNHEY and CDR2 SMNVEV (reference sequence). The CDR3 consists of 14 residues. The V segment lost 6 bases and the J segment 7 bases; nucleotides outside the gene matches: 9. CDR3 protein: CASRVQGTGIGYTF. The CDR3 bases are TGTGCCAGCAGGGTCCAGGGGACAGGGATTGGCTACACCTTC.

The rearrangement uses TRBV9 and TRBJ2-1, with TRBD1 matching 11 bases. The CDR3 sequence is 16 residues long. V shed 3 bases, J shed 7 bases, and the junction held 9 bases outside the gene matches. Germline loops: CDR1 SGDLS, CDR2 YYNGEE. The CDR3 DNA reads TGTGCCAGCAGCGCGGTCGGACAGGGGGCGCGAAATGAGCAGTTCTTC. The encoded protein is CASSAVGQGARNEQFF.

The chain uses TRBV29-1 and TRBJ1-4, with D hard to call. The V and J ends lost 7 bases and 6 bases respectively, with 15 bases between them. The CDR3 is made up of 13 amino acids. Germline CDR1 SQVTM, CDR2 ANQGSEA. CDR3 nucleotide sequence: TGCAGCGGTAGACCATCCGGGGATGAAAAACTGTTTTTT. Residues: CSGRPSGDEKLFF.

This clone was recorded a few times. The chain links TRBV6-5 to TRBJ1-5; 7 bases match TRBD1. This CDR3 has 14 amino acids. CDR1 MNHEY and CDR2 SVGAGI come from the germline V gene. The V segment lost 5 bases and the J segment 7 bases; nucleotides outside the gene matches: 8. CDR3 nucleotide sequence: TGTGCCAGCAGTCCCGACAGGGAGGCACAGCCCCAGCATTTT. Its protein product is CASSPDREAQPQHF.

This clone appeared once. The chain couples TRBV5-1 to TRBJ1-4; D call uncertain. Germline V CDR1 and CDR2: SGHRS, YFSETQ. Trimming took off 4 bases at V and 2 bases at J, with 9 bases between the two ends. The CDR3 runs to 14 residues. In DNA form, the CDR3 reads TGCGCCAGCAGCACATCGGGGACTAATGAAAAACTGTTTTTT. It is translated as CASSTSGTNEKLFF.

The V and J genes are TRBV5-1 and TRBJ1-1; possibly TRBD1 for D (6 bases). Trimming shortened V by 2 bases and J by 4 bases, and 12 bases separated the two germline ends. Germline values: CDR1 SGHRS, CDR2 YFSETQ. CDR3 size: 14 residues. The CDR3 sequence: CASSFAGVATEAFF. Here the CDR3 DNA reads TGCGCCAGCAGCTTTGCAGGGGTCGCCACTGAAGCTTTCTTT.

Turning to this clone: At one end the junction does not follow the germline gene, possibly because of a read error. The chain's CDR3 is CASRSLTGAGANGLTF. The DNA for the CDR3 is TGTGCCAGCAGGTCTTTGACAGGGGCTGGGGCCAACGGCCTGACTTTC. The genes are TRBV28 and TRBJ2-6; 8 positions agree with TRBD1. The CDR3 is 16 residues long. Germline CDR1 MDHEN, CDR2 SYDVKM.

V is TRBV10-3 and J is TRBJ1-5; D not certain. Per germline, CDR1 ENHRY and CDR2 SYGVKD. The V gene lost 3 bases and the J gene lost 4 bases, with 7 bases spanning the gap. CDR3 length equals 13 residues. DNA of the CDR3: TGTGCCATCAGTGACGGGAGAAATCAGCCCCAGCATTTT. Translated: CAISDGRNQPQHF.